This paragraph covers one TCR beta chain sequence. No antigen is known for it. This CDR3 has 13 residues. The germline V gene encodes CDR1 SQVTM and CDR2 ANQGSEA. J was trimmed by 9 bases and V by 5 bases; bases with no gene match: 7. This sample was included in a study of T cell repertoires in cytomegalovirus infection. Study-wide background: Recently described HLA-C-restricted plus well-studied HLA-B-restricted CMV epitopes were used.

TCRdb reprocessed the reads via MiXCR and lists one record per CDR3 protein. Here the sample spans about 220,000 distinct CDR3 sequences, approximately 38% being singletons. This rearrangement joins TRBV29-1 to TRBJ2-1; 10 bases map to TRBD2. The receptor's source is a human donor in good health (CMV status not recorded). Some clones in this sample may be carry-over from other donors' samples. The specimen comprised CD8+ T cells from cultured PBMCs, sampled from culture after CMV antigen stimulation. Written as DNA, the CDR3 is TGCAGCGTTTCGAGCGGGAGGGCCGCTGAGCAGTTCTTC. It specifies CSVSSGRAAEQFF.